The T cell receptor beta chain described here comes from a study of control samples from healthy donors and cancer patients. Only in-frame clones appear in the TCRdb table, and some are missing; sequencing was by immunoSEQ multiplex PCR. The repertoire holds about 140,000 clones, with roughly 92% as singletons. CDR1 is SGHRS and CDR2 is YFSETQ in the germline V gene. V dropped 5 bases and J dropped 5; count of bases not matched to a gene: 6. The CDR3 totals 14 residues. The rearrangement uses TRBV5-1 and TRBJ2-7; 11 positions match TRBD1. This receptor was taken from a man aged 30 to 45 in good health. Sequencing was carried out using blood. This CDR3 reads CASRRGTGGNEQYF. Here the CDR3 DNA reads TGCGCCAGCAGAAGAGGGACAGGGGGTAACGAGCAGTACTTC.